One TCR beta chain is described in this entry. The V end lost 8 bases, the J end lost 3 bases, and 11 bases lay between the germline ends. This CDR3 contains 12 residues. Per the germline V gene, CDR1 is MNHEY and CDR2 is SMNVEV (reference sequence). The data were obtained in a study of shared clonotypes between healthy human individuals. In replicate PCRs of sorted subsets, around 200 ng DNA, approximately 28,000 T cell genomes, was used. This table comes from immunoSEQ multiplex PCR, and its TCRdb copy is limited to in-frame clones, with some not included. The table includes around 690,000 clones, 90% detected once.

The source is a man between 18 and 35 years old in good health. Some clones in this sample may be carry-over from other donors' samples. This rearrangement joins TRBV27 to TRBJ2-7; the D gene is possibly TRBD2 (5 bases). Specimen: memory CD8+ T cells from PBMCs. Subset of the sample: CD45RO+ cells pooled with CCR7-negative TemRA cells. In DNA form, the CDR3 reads TGTGCCAGCGGGGAGAATGGCTACGAGCAGTACTTC. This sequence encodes CASGENGYEQYF.